A few counts support the clone carrying this T cell receptor (beta chain). The antigen is unknown. With V trimmed by 1 base and J by 7 bases, 7 bases remained unmatched. The germline V gene has CDR1 KGHSH and CDR2 LQKENI. The CDR3 consists of 15 residues. This sample is drawn from a study of human T cells and chemical hapten exposure. Study outcomes and limitations: Among TCRs, those above 1 in 1000 frequency were unaffected by DPC sensitization.

Stated time point: patch test 2, 6 weeks after DPC sensitization. The treatment here: therapeutic diphenylcyclopropenone sensitization with weekly scalp DPC. The donor pool consisted of alopecia patients aged 18 to 70 years, considered suitable for DPC. Sequencing started from total RNA isolated from unfractionated whole blood. Each cDNA molecule in the library carried unique molecular identifiers. Each CDR3 protein is one row after TCRdb ran MiXCR on the RACE reads. The data contain 65,000 to 95,000 distinct CDR3 sequences, 5% to 8.5% of them singletons. The genes are TRBV18 and TRBJ1-2, with 9 nucleotides matching TRBD1. The receptor comes from a woman between 25 and 40 years old with alopecia areata. Some clones in this sample may be carry-over from other donors' samples. Specimen: whole blood, collected in connection with sensitization to the hapten diphenylcyclopropenone (DPC). The CDR3 nucleotides read TGTGCCAGCTCACCACTCGAACAGGGGGCCGGTGGCTACACCTTC. It translates to CASSPLEQGAGGYTF. The full variable domain, completed using reference TRBV18 and TRBJ1-2, is NAGVMQNPRHLVRRRGQEARLRCSPMKGHSHVYWYRQLPEEGLKFMVYLQKENIIDESGMPKERFSAEFPKEGPSILRIQQVVRGDSAAYFCASSPLEQGAGGYTFGSGTRLTVV.